Listed below are T cell receptor beta chains from one sample, sequenced in a study of blood T cell repertoires in COVID-19. Measured with immunoSEQ multiplex PCR; TCRdb has only the in-frame clones, and not every one. The sample carries approximately 210,000 clones, around 90% recorded once. Sample: PBMCs or T cells enriched from blood (not recorded which). These receptors came from a man aged 25 to 40 in a cohort exposed to, infected with or recovered from COVID-19 (not recorded which). Both conserved end residues are part of each CDR3. Clone size is stated in some rows and not others, as once, few, many or a class when expanded.

V gene	clone size	CDR3 length	CDR3 protein
TRBV3-1/TRBV3-2	.	14	CASSQVLAPYEQYF
TRBV5-1	.	14	CASSLVGQVYEQYF
TRBV5-1	.	16	CASSLAQGATNEKLFF
TRBV10-3	.	12	CAISRVAGVNYF
TRBV18	.	13	CASSPLNTDTQYF
TRBV6-5	.	14	CASKNGGMNTEAFF
TRBV20-1	.	11	CSAVWRYEQYF
TRBV4-1	.	14	CASSLQTVNYGYTF
TRBV20-1	.	13	CSASVGQRYGYTF
TRBV7-9	.	14	CASSLEDNSYEQYF
TRBV25-1	once	14	CASSEVRSNTEAFF
TRBV18	.	16	CASSLGSRDSHYEQYF
TRBV28	once	15	CASSSLAGDVNEQFF
TRBV27	.	14	CASSLLGGVRTQYF
TRBV6-2/TRBV6-3	once	16	CASSSSFRGHKNIQYF
TRBV28	.	15	CASRTEGTAFEKLFF
TRBV6-5	.	15	CATRRGLSSGNTIYF
TRBV14	.	13	CASSQDRGPEQFF
TRBV2	.	20	CASRVRQGRVLLVSNQPQHF
TRBV7-9	.	14	CASARSDVDQPQHF
TRBV5-4	.	16	CASSFDSGGPSDTQYF
TRBV28	.	13	CASSSRANYGYTF
TRBV28	.	16	CASRSQGRPLYNEQFF
TRBV4-3	.	16	CASSQDNAGGGYEQYF
TRBV7-6	.	18	CASSLIPLQGLSNQPQHF
TRBV18	.	15	CASSPRTVESTEAFF
TRBV6-4	.	13	CASAGKSGNTIYF
TRBV4-1	once	16	CASSQEESRGPEKLFF
TRBV11-2	.	16	CASSLGLAGAIYEQYF
TRBV5-6	.	14	CASSLDRVSYEQYF
TRBV4-1	.	14	CASSLGLDPYEQYF
TRBV28	.	16	CASSLAGPRSGNTIYF
TRBV9	.	16	CASSVGMRANTGELFF
TRBV6-5	once	12	CASSWQGGEQYF
TRBV3-1/TRBV3-2	.	13	CATGTYGNNEQFF
TRBV28	.	14	CASSLLAGQDGYTF
TRBV11-3	.	12	CASSSLGDEQFF
TRBV7-9	.	12	CASSRVDSPLHF
TRBV3-1/TRBV3-2	.	12	CASSQAAGELFF
TRBV28	.	14	CASTLVATNEKLFF
TRBV28	once	18	CASSLAGVFFSSTDTQYF
TRBV6-5	.	14	CASNNRLFVGELFF
TRBV9	.	15	CASSGYGTSGDEQYF
TRBV5-1	.	15	CASSLIGNLQETQYF
TRBV7-9	.	12	CASSAGQRSQYF
TRBV27	.	13	CASSLTGFETQYF
TRBV19	.	11	CASSLSDEQYF
TRBV19	.	16	CASSIPGSDRRNTIYF
TRBV7-9	.	12	CASSRDSLSLHF
TRBV5-1	.	16	CASRPVYGTGKDGYTF
TRBV3-1/TRBV3-2	.	12	CASSQARYEQYF
TRBV28	once	15	CASRGQDRGQDTQYF
TRBV5-1	few	14	CASSVGQGDQPQHF
TRBV28	.	16	CASTKGSGQGFYGYTF
TRBV11-2	.	11	CASSKAYGYTF
TRBV29-1	.	15	CSVTLAGGSTYEQYF
TRBV27	.	11	CASSQGGEQFF